The 8 T cell receptor beta chains reported below all come from one sample, sequenced in a study of blood T cell repertoires in COVID-19. Sequencing was performed with immunoSEQ multiplex PCR; in TCRdb, only in-frame clones are kept and a portion is missing. The sample contains about 140,000 clones, roughly 80% of which appear only once. Sequenced sample: peripheral blood. All receptors come from a man aged 45-65 years with acute or convalescent COVID-19.

The V call is TRBV6-4, the J call TRBJ2-3; a weak D match, TRBD1 (5 bases). Germline V CDR1 and CDR2: MRHNA, SNTAGT. The CDR3 is 17 amino acids. V was clipped by 3 bases and J by 4 bases, with 20 bases between them. The CDR3 DNA reads TGTGCCAGCAGTGAAACGGGCCAGGGAATTGGGCCAGATACGCAGTATTTT. Amino acids: CASSETGQGIGPDTQYF.

The chain joins TRBV19 to TRBJ1-5; 10 nucleotides line up with TRBD1. The CDR3 covers 18 residues. Germline V lookup: CDR1 LNHDA, CDR2 SQIVND (reference sequence). Losses at the gene ends were 3 bases for V and 2 bases for J; bases not matched to a gene: 10. CDR3 loop: CASSIQGQGVGGNQPQHF. The CDR3 DNA follows: TGTGCCAGTAGTATTCAAGGACAGGGGGTTGGAGGCAATCAGCCCCAGCATTTT.

This chain connects TRBV27 to TRBJ2-2; maybe TRBD1 (6 bases). The CDR3 contains 15 residues. From germline, CDR1 is MNHEY and CDR2 SMNVEV (reference sequence). The V end was cut by 8 bases, the J end by 6 bases, with 19 bases between. The CDR3 loop is CASLGDTHHSGELFF. The CDR3 DNA is TGTGCCAGCCTGGGGGACACACATCACTCCGGGGAGCTGTTTTTT.

The rearrangement links TRBV18 to TRBJ1-4; 7 bases agree with TRBD1. Trimming at V came to 2 bases and at J to 8 bases, leaving 8 bases not matched to a gene. The CDR3 runs 15 residues. CDR1 and CDR2 from the germline V gene are KGHSH and LQKENI. CDR3 sequence (DNA): TGTGCCAGCTCACCAAACAGGGGATATGAGGAAAAACTGTTTTTT. Translated, it gives CASSPNRGYEEKLFF.

The gene calls are TRBV5-4 and TRBJ2-1; 8 nucleotides match TRBD2. Germline CDR1 reads SGHNT; CDR2 reads YYREEE (reference sequence). With 5 bases clipped from V and 3 bases from J, the junction kept 7 bases outside the gene matches. This CDR3 region has 15 residues. This CDR3 reads CASRPSGGGYNEQFF. The CDR3 region has the DNA TGTGCCAGCAGGCCGAGCGGGGGAGGCTACAATGAGCAGTTCTTC.

This clone was observed a few times. The genes are TRBV5-1 and TRBJ2-7; 10 bases align to TRBD2. With 3 bases clipped from V and 7 bases from J, the junction kept 7 bases outside the gene matches. Germline values: CDR1 SGHRS, CDR2 YFSETQ. This CDR3 comprises 14 residues. For the CDR3, the DNA is TGCGCCAGCAGCTCGCTAGCGGGGGCCAGAGAGCAGTACGTC. It codes for CASSSLAGAREQYV.

This chain links TRBV30 with TRBJ2-2; D gene uncertain. V shed 6 bases and J shed 7 bases, with 18 bases lying between them. CDR3 size: 14 residues. Germline V gene data show CDR1 as GTSNPN and CDR2 as SVGIG (reference sequence). CDR3 coding DNA: TGTGCCTGCCCAAGAGGATGGGTTAACGGGGAGCTGTTTTTT. Translated: CACPRGWVNGELFF.

The V gene is TRBV5-6, the J gene TRBJ1-4; D is ambiguous. The CDR3 is 14 residues long. Trimming removed 2 bases from V and 0 bases from J, with 5 bases in between. Germline assignment: CDR1 SGHDT and CDR2 YYEEEE. The CDR3 protein is CASSFSATNEKLFF. The DNA of the CDR3 is TGTGCCAGCAGCTTTAGCGCAACTAATGAAAAACTGTTTTTT.